This T cell receptor beta chain was recorded in a study of radiotherapy plus CTLA-4 blockade in lung cancer. Study-wide points: Early clone dynamics of blood T cells, plus interferon-beta, reportedly predicted response best. There was expansion of tumor-derived TCR clones in blood after radiotherapy plus ipilimumab.

Worth noting for this clone: Its antigen remains unknown.

Sequencing was performed with immunoSEQ multiplex PCR; in TCRdb, only in-frame clones are kept and a portion is missing. Here the sample spans more than 75,000 clones, around 72% being singletons. CDR3 length: 15 amino acids. Trimming took 0 bases from V and 4 from J; bases not matched to a gene: 6. Germline assignment: CDR1 LGHNA and CDR2 YNFKEQ. Those with chemo-refractory metastatic non-small-cell lung cancer were treated with focal radiation combined with CTLA-4 blockade using ipilimumab. The receptor was isolated from a human donor with non-small cell lung cancer that progressed on radiotherapy plus ipilimumab. Here the sequenced sample was peripheral blood, taken from a patient treated with radiotherapy plus ipilimumab. V is TRBV4-2 and J is TRBJ2-7; 7 bases line up with TRBD1. The CDR3 sequence is CASSQEAGRGYEQYF. The CDR3, as DNA: TGTGCCAGCAGCCAAGAGGCGGGCAGGGGGTACGAGCAGTACTTC.